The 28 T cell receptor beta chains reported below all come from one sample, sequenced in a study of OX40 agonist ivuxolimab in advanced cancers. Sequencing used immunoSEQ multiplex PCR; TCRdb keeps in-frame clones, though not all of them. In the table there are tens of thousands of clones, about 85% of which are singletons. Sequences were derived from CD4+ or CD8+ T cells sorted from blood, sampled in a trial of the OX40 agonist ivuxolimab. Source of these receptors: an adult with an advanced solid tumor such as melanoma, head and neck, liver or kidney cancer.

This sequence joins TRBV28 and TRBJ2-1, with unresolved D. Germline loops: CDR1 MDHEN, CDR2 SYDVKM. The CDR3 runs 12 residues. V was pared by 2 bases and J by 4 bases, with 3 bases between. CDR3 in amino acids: CASSLVYNEQFF. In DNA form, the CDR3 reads TGTGCCAGCAGTTTAGTTTACAATGAGCAGTTCTTC.

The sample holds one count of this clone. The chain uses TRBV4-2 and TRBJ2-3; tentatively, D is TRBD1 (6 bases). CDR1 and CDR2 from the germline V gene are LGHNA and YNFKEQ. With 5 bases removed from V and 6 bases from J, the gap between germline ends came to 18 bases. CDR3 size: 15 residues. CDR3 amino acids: CASSAQGTKGDTQYF. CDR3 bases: TGTGCCAGCAGCGCTCAGGGGACGAAAGGGGATACGCAGTATTTT.

CDR3 sequence: CASRGLAGGSTYNEQFF. CDR3 DNA sequence: TGTGCCAGCAGAGGACTAGCGGGGGGATCCACCTACAATGAGCAGTTCTTC. The chain employs TRBV7-2 and TRBJ2-1; 14 positions agree with TRBD2. V lost 6 bases to trimming and J lost 2 bases; unmatched junction nucleotides: 6. The CDR3 extends over 17 amino acids. The V gene's germline CDR1 is SGHTA and CDR2 FQGNSA.

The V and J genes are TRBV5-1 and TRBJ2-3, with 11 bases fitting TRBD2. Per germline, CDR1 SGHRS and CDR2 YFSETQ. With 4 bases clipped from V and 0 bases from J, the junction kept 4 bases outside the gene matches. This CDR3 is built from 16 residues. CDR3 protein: CASSLRLAGSTDTQYF. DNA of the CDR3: TGCGCCAGCAGCCTTAGACTAGCGGGGAGCACAGATACGCAGTATTTT.

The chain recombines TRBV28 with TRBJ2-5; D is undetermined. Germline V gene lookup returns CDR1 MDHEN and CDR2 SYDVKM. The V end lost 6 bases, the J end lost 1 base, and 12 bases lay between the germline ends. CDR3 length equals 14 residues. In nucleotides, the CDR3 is TGTGCCAGCAGCTCCGCGAATCGCCAAGAGACCCAGTACTTC. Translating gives CASSSANRQETQYF.

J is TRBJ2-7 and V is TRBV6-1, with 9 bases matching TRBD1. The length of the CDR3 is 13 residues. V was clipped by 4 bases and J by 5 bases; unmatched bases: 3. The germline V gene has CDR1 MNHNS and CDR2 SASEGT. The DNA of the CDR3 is TGTGCCAGCAGTGGACAGGGGGGGAACGAGCAGTACTTC. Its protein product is CASSGQGGNEQYF.

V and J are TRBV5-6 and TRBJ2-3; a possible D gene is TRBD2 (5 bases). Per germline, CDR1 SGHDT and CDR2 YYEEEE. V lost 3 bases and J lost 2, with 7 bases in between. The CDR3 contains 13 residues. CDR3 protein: CASSSRDTDTQYF. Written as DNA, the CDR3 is TGTGCCAGCAGCTCTCGGGACACAGATACGCAGTATTTT.

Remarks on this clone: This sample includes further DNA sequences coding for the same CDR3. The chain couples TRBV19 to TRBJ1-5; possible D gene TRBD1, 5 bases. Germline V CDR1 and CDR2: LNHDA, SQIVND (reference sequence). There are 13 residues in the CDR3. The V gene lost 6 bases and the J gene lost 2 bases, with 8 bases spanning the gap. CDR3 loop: CASRGGGNQPQHF. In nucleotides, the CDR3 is TGTGCCAGTAGGGGAGGGGGCAATCAGCCCCAGCATTTT.

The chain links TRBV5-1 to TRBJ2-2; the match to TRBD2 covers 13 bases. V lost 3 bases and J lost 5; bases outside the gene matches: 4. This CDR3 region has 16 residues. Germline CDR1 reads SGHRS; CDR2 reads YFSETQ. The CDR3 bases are TGCGCCAGCAGCTACCGGACTAGCGGGGGTACCGGGGAGCTGTTTTTT. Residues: CASSYRTSGGTGELFF.

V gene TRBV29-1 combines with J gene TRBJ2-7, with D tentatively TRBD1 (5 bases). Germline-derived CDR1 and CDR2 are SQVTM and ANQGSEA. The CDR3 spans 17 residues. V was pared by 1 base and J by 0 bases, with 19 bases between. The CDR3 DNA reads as TGCAGCGTTGAAGGCGTCAATGGGGCAGAGAGCTCCTACGAGCAGTACTTC. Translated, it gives CSVEGVNGAESSYEQYF.

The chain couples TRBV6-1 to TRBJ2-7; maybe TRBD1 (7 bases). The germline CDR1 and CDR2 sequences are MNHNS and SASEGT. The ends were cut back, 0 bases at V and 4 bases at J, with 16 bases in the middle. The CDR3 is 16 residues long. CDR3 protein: CASSEAPAGGIYEQYF. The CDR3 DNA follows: TGTGCCAGCAGTGAAGCGCCGGCAGGGGGGATATACGAGCAGTACTTC.

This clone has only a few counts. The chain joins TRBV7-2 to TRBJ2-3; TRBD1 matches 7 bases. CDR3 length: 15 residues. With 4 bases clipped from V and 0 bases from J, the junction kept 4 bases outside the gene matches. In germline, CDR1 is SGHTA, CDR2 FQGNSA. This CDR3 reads CASSYRTGSTDTQYF. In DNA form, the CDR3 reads TGTGCCAGCAGCTACCGGACAGGTAGCACAGATACGCAGTATTTT.

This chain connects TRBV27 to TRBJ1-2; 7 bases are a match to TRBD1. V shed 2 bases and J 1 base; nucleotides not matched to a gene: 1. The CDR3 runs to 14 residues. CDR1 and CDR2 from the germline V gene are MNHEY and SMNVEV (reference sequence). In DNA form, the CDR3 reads TGTGCCAGCAGTTTAAGGGACAGTAACTATGGCTACACCTTC. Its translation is CASSLRDSNYGYTF.

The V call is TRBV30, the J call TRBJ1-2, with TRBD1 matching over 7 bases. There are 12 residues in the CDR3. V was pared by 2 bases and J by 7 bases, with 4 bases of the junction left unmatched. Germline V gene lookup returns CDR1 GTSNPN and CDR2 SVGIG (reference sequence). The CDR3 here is CAWSSTGVGYTF. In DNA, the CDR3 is TGTGCCTGGAGTTCTACAGGGGTTGGCTACACCTTC. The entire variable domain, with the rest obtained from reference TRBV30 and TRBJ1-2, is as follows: SQTIHQWPATLVQPVGSPLSLECTVEGTSNPNLYWYRQAAGRGLQLLFYSVGIGQISSEVPQNLSASRPQDRQFILSSKKLLLSDSGFYLCAWSSTGVGYTFGSGTRLTVV.

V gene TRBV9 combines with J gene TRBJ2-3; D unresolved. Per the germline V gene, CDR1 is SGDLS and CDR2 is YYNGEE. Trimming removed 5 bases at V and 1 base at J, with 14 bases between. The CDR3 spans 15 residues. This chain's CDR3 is CASSERLSGTDTQYF. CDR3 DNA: TGTGCCAGCAGTGAGCGCTTAAGCGGCACAGATACGCAGTATTTT.

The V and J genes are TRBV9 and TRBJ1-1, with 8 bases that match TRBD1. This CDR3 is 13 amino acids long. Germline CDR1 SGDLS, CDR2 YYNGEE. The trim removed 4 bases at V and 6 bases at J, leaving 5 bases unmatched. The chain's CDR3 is CASSPRGQAEAFF. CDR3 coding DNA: TGTGCCAGCAGCCCCAGGGGACAGGCTGAAGCTTTCTTT.

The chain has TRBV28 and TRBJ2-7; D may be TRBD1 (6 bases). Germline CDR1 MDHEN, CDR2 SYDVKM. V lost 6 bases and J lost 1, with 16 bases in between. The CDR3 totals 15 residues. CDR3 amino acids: CASRVGQGTSYEQYF. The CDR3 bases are TGTGCCAGCAGGGTTGGGCAGGGGACATCCTACGAGCAGTACTTC.

The CDR3 bases are TGTGCCAGCAGCTTTCCAGGAGCGGGAGGAACCGGGGAGCTGTTTTTT. This codes for CASSFPGAGGTGELFF. The V gene is TRBV7-9, the J gene TRBJ2-2, with TRBD2 matching over 9 bases. V trimming: 3 bases; J trimming: 5 bases; junction bases outside the gene matches: 7. There are 16 residues in the CDR3. CDR1 and CDR2 from the germline V gene are SEHNR and FQNEAQ (reference sequence).

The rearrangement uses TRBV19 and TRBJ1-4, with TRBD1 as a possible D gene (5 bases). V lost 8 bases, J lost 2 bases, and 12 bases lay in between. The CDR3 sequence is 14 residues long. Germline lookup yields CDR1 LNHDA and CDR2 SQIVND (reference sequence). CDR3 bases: TGTGCCAGTGGTGCGGGGCTCACTAATGAAAAACTGTTTTTT. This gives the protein CASGAGLTNEKLFF.

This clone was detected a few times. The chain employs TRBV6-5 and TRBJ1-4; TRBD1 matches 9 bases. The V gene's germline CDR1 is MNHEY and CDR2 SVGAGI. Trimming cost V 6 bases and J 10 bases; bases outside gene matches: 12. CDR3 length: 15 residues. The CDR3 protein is CASRENRGQGRKLFF. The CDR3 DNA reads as TGTGCCAGCAGAGAGAACAGGGGGCAGGGGCGAAAACTGTTTTTT.

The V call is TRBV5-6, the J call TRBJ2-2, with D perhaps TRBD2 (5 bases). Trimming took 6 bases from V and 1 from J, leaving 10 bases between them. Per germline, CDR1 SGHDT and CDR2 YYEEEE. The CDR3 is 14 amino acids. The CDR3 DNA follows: TGTGCCAGCACTGGACTGTGGAACACCGGGGAGCTGTTTTTT. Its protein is CASTGLWNTGELFF.

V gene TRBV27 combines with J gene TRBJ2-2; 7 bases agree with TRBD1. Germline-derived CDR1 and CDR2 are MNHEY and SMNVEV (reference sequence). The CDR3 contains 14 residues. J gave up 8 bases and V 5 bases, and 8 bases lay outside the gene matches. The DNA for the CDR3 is TGTGCCAGCAGTCTTCGACAGGGAACGGGGGAGCTGTTTTTT. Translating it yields CASSLRQGTGELFF.

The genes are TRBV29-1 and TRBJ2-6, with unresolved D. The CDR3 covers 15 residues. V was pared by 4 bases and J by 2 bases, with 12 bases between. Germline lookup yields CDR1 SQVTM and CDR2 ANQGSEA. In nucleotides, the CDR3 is TGCAGCGTTGCGAATCAATTCGCTGGGGCCAACGTCCTGACTTTC. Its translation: CSVANQFAGANVLTF.

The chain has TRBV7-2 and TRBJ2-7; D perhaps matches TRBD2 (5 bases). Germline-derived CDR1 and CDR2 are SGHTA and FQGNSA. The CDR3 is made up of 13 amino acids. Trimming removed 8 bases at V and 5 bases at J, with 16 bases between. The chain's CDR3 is CASESRPGNEQYF. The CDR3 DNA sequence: TGTGCCAGCGAGTCCCGGCCGGGGAACGAGCAGTACTTC.

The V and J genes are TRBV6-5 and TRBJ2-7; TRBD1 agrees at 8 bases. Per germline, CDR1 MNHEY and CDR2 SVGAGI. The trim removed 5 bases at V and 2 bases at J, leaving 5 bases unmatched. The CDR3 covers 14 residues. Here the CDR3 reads CASSQRTGTYEQYF. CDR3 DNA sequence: TGTGCCAGCAGTCAACGGACAGGGACCTACGAGCAGTACTTC.

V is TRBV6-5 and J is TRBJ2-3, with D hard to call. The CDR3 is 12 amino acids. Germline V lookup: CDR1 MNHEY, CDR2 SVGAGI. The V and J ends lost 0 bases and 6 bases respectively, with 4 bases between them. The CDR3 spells CASSYSGDTQYF. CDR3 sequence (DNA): TGTGCCAGCAGTTACTCGGGGGATACGCAGTATTTT.

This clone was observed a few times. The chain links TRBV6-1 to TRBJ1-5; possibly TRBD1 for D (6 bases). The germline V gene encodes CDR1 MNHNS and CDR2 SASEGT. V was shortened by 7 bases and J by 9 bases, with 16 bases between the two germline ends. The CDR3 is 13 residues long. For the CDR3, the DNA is TGTGCCAGCACAGACAGGCCAGGGAGGCCCCAGCATTTT. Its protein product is CASTDRPGRPQHF.

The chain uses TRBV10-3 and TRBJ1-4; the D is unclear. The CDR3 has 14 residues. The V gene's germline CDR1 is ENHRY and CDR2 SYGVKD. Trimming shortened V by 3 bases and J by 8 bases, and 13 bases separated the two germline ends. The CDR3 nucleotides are TGTGCCATCAGTGATGTCGAGGGTGACGAAAAACTGTTTTTT. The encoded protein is CAISDVEGDEKLFF.